Each of the 20 T cell receptor beta chains below was sequenced from the same sample in a study of siplizumab effects on memory and regulatory T cells (dated 2019 in TCRdb). These receptors' targets are unknown. Libraries came from the immunoSEQ multiplex PCR assay. This is the immuneACCESS table as TCRdb keeps it, with only in-frame sequences that have V and J called. A part of the clones is gone; compared with another copy, unresolved V genes explain less than half, and the rest is unexplained. Present in this sample are roughly 5,300 clones, 45% to 50% of which were seen just once. The ten largest clonotypes hold 83% of the sample. Mixed lymphocyte reaction cells were cocultured at 37°C for about six days. Sequencing was done on a sample of CFSE-low (dividing) CD8+ T cells sorted from an allogeneic mixed lymphocyte reaction. These receptors were taken from a human donor in good health; the cells came from an allogeneic mixed lymphocyte reaction. Some clones in this sample may be carry-over from other donors' samples.

The chain joins TRBV27 to TRBJ2-7; no definite D call. Per germline, CDR1 MNHEY and CDR2 SMNVEV (reference sequence). The CDR3 loop spans 13 amino acids. V was trimmed by 4 bases and J by 4 bases, leaving 11 bases between them. The CDR3 DNA follows: TGTGCCAGCAGTTGGGGAATGGGATACGAGCAGTACTTC. Amino acid sequence: CASSWGMGYEQYF.

The chain employs TRBV27 and TRBJ2-7; D tentatively reads TRBD1 or TRBD2 (5 bases each). The CDR3 is made up of 16 amino acids. Trimming pared 5 bases from V and 0 bases from J, leaving 17 bases between. Germline loops: CDR1 MNHEY, CDR2 SMNVEV (reference sequence). In nucleotides, the CDR3 is TGTGCCAGCAGTGTGAGTTCTGGGACGGTCTCCTACGAGCAGTACTTC. Its protein is CASSVSSGTVSYEQYF.

This clone was detected only a few times. The rearrangement joins TRBV27 to TRBJ1-6, with a possible D match to TRBD1 (6 bases). The length of the CDR3 is 14 residues. Germline-derived CDR1 and CDR2 are MNHEY and SMNVEV (reference sequence). V shed 3 bases and J shed 7 bases, with 10 bases lying between them. CDR3 coding DNA: TGTGCCAGCAGTTTGAGGGGGATCAATTCACCCCTCCACTTT. Translated: CASSLRGINSPLHF.

The CDR3 loop is CASSYGQNTEAFF. The CDR3 DNA sequence: TGTGCCAGCAGTTACGGACAGAACACTGAAGCTTTCTTT. The chain uses TRBV6-5 and TRBJ1-1; a weak D match, TRBD1 (5 bases). Trimming took 2 bases from V and 1 from J, leaving 5 bases between them. In germline, CDR1 is MNHEY, CDR2 SVGAGI. The CDR3 is 13 residues long.

The chain uses TRBV28 and TRBJ2-7, with 8 positions matching TRBD1. The CDR3 consists of 14 residues. V was pared by 8 bases and J by 0 bases, with 6 bases of the junction left unmatched. The germline gives CDR1 MDHEN, CDR2 SYDVKM. DNA for the CDR3: TGTGCCAGCGGGGCCGGGACAGGCTCCTACGAGCAGTACTTC. It yields the protein CASGAGTGSYEQYF.

The V gene is TRBV9, the J gene TRBJ2-1; D may be TRBD2 (7 bases). Per the germline V gene, CDR1 is SGDLS and CDR2 is YYNGEE. This CDR3 spans 19 amino acids. Trimming stripped 4 bases from V and 0 bases from J, with 23 bases between. The CDR3 region has the DNA TGTGCCAGCAGCCTACAACTGGGGGGGGCGGTTAGCTCCTACAATGAGCAGTTCTTC. Translating it yields CASSLQLGGAVSSYNEQFF.

This sequence joins TRBV27 and TRBJ2-1; D perhaps matches TRBD1 (5 bases). V lost 5 bases, J lost 5 bases, and 7 bases lay in between. From germline, CDR1 is MNHEY and CDR2 SMNVEV (reference sequence). The CDR3 has 12 amino acids. The DNA of the CDR3 is TGTGCCAGCAGTCGCAGGGACAATGAGCAGTTCTTC. Translation: CASSRRDNEQFF.

The chain employs TRBV7-2 and TRBJ1-2; 8 nucleotides align to TRBD1. Unmatched junction bases numbered 3, after V lost 5 bases and J lost 4 bases. The CDR3 is made up of 13 amino acids. The germline V gene encodes CDR1 SGHTA and CDR2 FQGNSA. The CDR3 protein is CASSQGAGYGYTF. The CDR3 DNA is TGTGCCAGCAGCCAGGGGGCCGGCTATGGCTACACCTTC.

V gene TRBV7-9 combines with J gene TRBJ2-7, with 9 positions matching TRBD1. The CDR3 is 13 amino acids. Germline lookup yields CDR1 SEHNR and CDR2 FQNEAQ (reference sequence). J gave up 9 bases and V 4 bases, and 7 bases lay outside the gene matches. CDR3 protein: CASSSTQGAAQYF. CDR3 in DNA: TGTGCCAGCAGCTCAACACAGGGGGCCGCGCAGTACTTC. Based on the CDR3 plus reference TRBV7-9 and TRBJ2-7, the full variable domain is DTGVSQNPRHKITKRGQNVTFRCDPISEHNRLYWYRQTLGQGPEFLTYFQNEAQLEKSRLLSDRFSAERPKGSFSTLEIQRTEQGDSAMYLCASSSTQGAAQYFGPGTRLTVT.

The rearrangement joins TRBV7-9 to TRBJ2-7; D unclear. Trimming took off 4 bases at V and 1 base at J, with 17 bases between the two ends. Looked up from germline, CDR1 is SEHNR and CDR2 is FQNEAQ (reference sequence). The CDR3 runs to 16 residues. The CDR3 DNA reads TGTGCCAGCAGCTCTTATCCCCGCGACACTTCCTACGAGCAGTACTTC. Protein product: CASSSYPRDTSYEQYF.

There are a few counts of this clone. This chain joins TRBV7-9 and TRBJ2-3; unclear D gene. V shed 8 bases and J shed 3 bases, with 9 bases lying between them. The CDR3 length is 12 residues. From germline, CDR1 is SEHNR and CDR2 FQNEAQ (reference sequence). Here the CDR3 DNA reads TGTGCCAGCTCTTTCTCTACAGATACGCAGTATTTT. Protein sequence: CASSFSTDTQYF.

This clone showed up just once. The chain joins TRBV27 to TRBJ2-1, with a possible D match to TRBD2 (5 bases). The CDR3 extends over 18 amino acids. Trimming took off 4 bases at V and 0 bases at J, with 19 bases between the two ends. Per the germline V gene, CDR1 is MNHEY and CDR2 is SMNVEV (reference sequence). As DNA, the CDR3 is TGTGCCAGCAGTTCGCCGCCGTGGACTTCGAGCTCCTACAATGAGCAGTTCTTC. Protein product: CASSSPPWTSSSYNEQFF.

A few counts support this clone. The chain links TRBV4-1 to TRBJ2-3; D might be TRBD2 (5 bases). This CDR3 is built from 16 residues. The V gene lost 0 bases and the J gene lost 3 bases, with 13 bases spanning the gap. Germline lookup yields CDR1 MGHRA and CDR2 YSYEKL. The CDR3 spells CASSQDDGVGTDTQYF. CDR3 in DNA: TGCGCCAGCAGCCAAGATGACGGGGTTGGTACAGATACGCAGTATTTT.

This clone was seen a few times. This chain links TRBV2 with TRBJ2-3; 7 bases align to TRBD2. V lost 7 bases to trimming and J lost 2 bases; unmatched junction nucleotides: 9. From germline, CDR1 is SNHLY and CDR2 FYNNEI. The CDR3 has 15 residues. The CDR3 protein is CASKGGSGTTDTQYF. CDR3 bases: TGTGCCAGCAAAGGCGGGAGTGGAACCACAGATACGCAGTATTTT.

The CDR3: CASSSPGQNYGYTF. Here the CDR3 DNA reads TGTGCCAGCAGTTCCCCGGGACAGAACTATGGCTACACCTTC. The rearrangement uses TRBV2 and TRBJ1-2; TRBD1 matches 7 bases. With 5 bases clipped from V and 2 bases from J, the junction kept 5 bases outside the gene matches. The germline V gene encodes CDR1 SNHLY and CDR2 FYNNEI. The CDR3 totals 14 residues.

The gene calls are TRBV28 and TRBJ2-1; 7 positions match TRBD2. Germline trimming cut 6 bases from V and 4 bases from J; bases unmatched to any gene: 6. CDR3 size: 14 residues. The V gene's germline CDR1 is MDHEN and CDR2 SYDVKM. Here the CDR3 DNA reads TGTGCCAGCAGCCCCGGGACTACTTACAATGAGCAGTTCTTC. Residues: CASSPGTTYNEQFF.

This clone was picked up a small number of times. V usage is TRBV28 and J usage is TRBJ2-7; D tentatively fits TRBD1 or TRBD2 (6 bases each). This CDR3 has 13 residues. V was clipped by 3 bases and J by 4 bases, with 10 bases between them. CDR1 and CDR2 from the germline V gene are MDHEN and SYDVKM. CDR3 bases: TGTGCCAGCAGTTTCGGAGGGGGTTACGAGCAGTACTTC. Translated, it gives CASSFGGGYEQYF.

V is TRBV5-4 and J is TRBJ1-6; a weak D match, TRBD1 (6 bases). Germline CDR1 reads SGHNT; CDR2 reads YYREEE (reference sequence). There are 18 residues in the CDR3. V shed 0 bases and J shed 4 bases, with 17 bases lying between them. The DNA of the CDR3 is TGTGCCAGCAGCTTGGGTCCGGGACACCAAACATATAATTCACCCCTCCACTTT. This sequence encodes CASSLGPGHQTYNSPLHF.

This clone was found a few times. The chain uses TRBV30 and TRBJ1-4; a possible D gene is TRBD1 (5 bases). The CDR3 runs 11 residues. V was pared by 5 bases and J by 10 bases, with 11 bases between. In germline, CDR1 is GTSNPN, CDR2 SVGIG (reference sequence). CDR3 region: CAWPGRVKLFF. DNA of the CDR3: TGTGCCTGGCCAGGGAGGGTAAAACTGTTTTTT.

The chain joins TRBV19 to TRBJ1-6, with 7 bases fitting TRBD1. The J segment lost 7 bases and the V segment lost 3 bases, leaving 6 bases of the junction unmatched. Per germline, CDR1 LNHDA and CDR2 SQIVND (reference sequence). The CDR3 sequence is 15 residues long. CDR3 residues: CASSIGQVPNSPLHF. Here the CDR3 DNA reads TGTGCCAGTAGTATCGGACAGGTGCCAAATTCACCCCTCCACTTT.